This is a list of T cell receptor beta chains from one sample in a study of T cells in Graves' hyperthyroidism and ophthalmopathy. MiXCR, applied by TCRdb to the multiplex PCR reads, yields one record per CDR3 protein. The data show roughly 800,000 distinct CDR3 sequences, with more than 30% seen just once and approximately 8.7% held by the top ten. The sequencing sample was made of blood. Receptors were obtained from a man between 18 and 35 years old with Graves' hyperthyroidism. CDR3s include the opening cysteine and the closing phenylalanine or tryptophan. For some rows the clone size is stated as once, few or many, or as a class when expanded; others skip it.

v_gene,j_gene,abundance,len,CDR3aa
TRBV7-2,TRBJ1-1,-,17,CASSPVGTGERDTEAFF
TRBV7-9,TRBJ1-1,-,12,CASTNSYTEAFF
TRBV10-3,TRBJ2-1,-,14,CAISAGEMYNEQFF
TRBV7-9,TRBJ2-5,many,14,CASSKREAGETQYF
TRBV7-8,TRBJ1-2,-,13,CASSSSGGPGYTF
TRBV5-4,TRBJ1-1,-,14,CASSFDRGEPEAFF
TRBV29-1,TRBJ2-3,few,13,CSVGLASTDTQYF
TRBV20-1,TRBJ1-3,-,15,CSARDGGQTGNTIYF
TRBV2,TRBJ1-5,many,14,CASSAPGGPTAQHF
TRBV4-1,TRBJ1-2,few,16,CASSQPGTGGNYGYTF
TRBV6-5,TRBJ1-4,-,15,CASSYYQQGGEKLFF
TRBV13,TRBJ1-2,many,14,CASSGGDRRYGYTF
TRBV20-1,TRBJ2-2,few,15,CSARDWATRGGELFF
TRBV3-1,TRBJ1-2,few,14,CASSHTGTDFGYTF
TRBV7-4,TRBJ2-7,many,14,CASSLGLLFYEQYF
TRBV7-9,TRBJ1-4,many,13,CASSPPEGEKLFF
TRBV7-9,TRBJ1-4,many,14,CASSLASPYEKLFF
TRBV7-2,TRBJ2-7,-,15,CASTQWEGASYEQYF
TRBV7-2,TRBJ1-2,-,15,CASSQVIREIDGYTF
TRBV29-1,TRBJ2-2,-,11,CSQEYTGELFF
TRBV19,TRBJ1-4,many,14,CASSREGTVEKLFF
TRBV19,TRBJ1-5,few,15,CASSPGDFYGQPQHF
TRBV6-5,TRBJ2-7,-,15,CASSLFASGGYEQYF
TRBV7-9,TRBJ2-6,-,13,CASPRQGANVLTF
TRBV20-1,TRBJ1-1,few,13,CSASTGAGTEAFF
TRBV19,TRBJ1-4,many,15,CASSLDALANEKLFF
TRBV10-3,TRBJ2-5,few,14,CAIRPTSGRETQYF
TRBV2,TRBJ1-1,-,14,CASYKDRGSAEAFF
TRBV2,TRBJ1-5,many,13,CASSDGGHQPQHF
TRBV19,TRBJ2-7,few,13,CASSAGRVYEQYF
TRBV12-3/TRBV12-4,TRBJ2-5,-,16,CASSMDYRLILGTQYF
TRBV9,TRBJ2-2,-,16,CASSVDGGVVSGELFF
TRBV4-1,TRBJ2-7,-,15,CASSPVRDTTYEQYF
TRBV5-1,TRBJ1-5,many,15,CASSSSGQGDQPQHF
TRBV7-8,TRBJ2-7,-,13,CAITRLAGEEQYF
TRBV9,TRBJ1-5,-,16,CASSVGTGEGGQPQHF
TRBV7-2,TRBJ2-7,once,15,CASSITLLASYEQYF
TRBV12-3/TRBV12-4,TRBJ2-2,-,15,CASSDHRGATGELFF
TRBV2,TRBJ1-4,many,11,CASSGREKLFF